The sequence of this T cell receptor beta chain was determined in a study of T cell responses to AZD1222 COVID-19 vaccine. Findings and caveats of the study: Mapped onto spike, vaccine-associated CD4 TCRs spanned it and were dominant at 160-218 and 743-854. Nearly half of spike-specific TCRs reportedly target unmutated variant regions. Scientists sampled the repertoires only once the peak T cell response had passed.

The protocol was immunoSEQ multiplex PCR, while the TCRdb copy is restricted to in-frame clones and leaves out a portion. The table shows about 140,000 clones, with 70% to 90% occurring only once. On this clone itself: What it binds is not known.

The CDR3 is 14 residues long. The germline CDR1 and CDR2 sequences are MNHEY and SVGAGI. V lost 4 bases to trimming and J lost 1 base, with 7 bases between them. This specimen consisted of peripheral blood, obtained on day 0 of AZD1222 vaccination. This clonotype was sampled from an adult in good health. V gene TRBV6-5 combines with J gene TRBJ2-2; D is ambiguous. The CDR3 reads CASSFSENTGELFF. The CDR3 nucleotides are TGTGCCAGCAGTTTCAGTGAGAACACCGGGGAGCTGTTTTTT.